The T cell receptor beta chain under discussion was sequenced for a study of blood T cell repertoires in COVID-19. The repertoire was sequenced with immunoSEQ multiplex PCR; TCRdb's copy has only in-frame clones and lacks some. The sample has about 190,000 clones, roughly 78% seen once; the top ten hold 2.5% to 3%. The CDR3 spans 15 residues. Germline V CDR1 and CDR2: MNHEY, SVGEGT. V dropped 1 base and J dropped 0; count of bases not matched to a gene: 3. The source of this sequence is an elderly woman with active or convalescent COVID-19. V and J are TRBV6-2 or TRBV6-3 and TRBJ2-7, with 7 bases identical to TRBD1. The specimen was peripheral blood. The CDR3 DNA is TGTGCCAGCAGTTACTTCGCAGGGGGCTCCTACGAGCAGTACTTC. Its translation: CASSYFAGGSYEQYF.